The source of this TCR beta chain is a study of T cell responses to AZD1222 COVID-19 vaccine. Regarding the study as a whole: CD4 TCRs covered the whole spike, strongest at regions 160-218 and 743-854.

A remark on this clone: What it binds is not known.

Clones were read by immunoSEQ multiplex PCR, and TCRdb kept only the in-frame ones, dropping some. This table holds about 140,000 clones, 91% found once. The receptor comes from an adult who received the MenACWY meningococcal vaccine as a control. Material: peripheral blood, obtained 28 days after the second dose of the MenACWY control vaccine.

Here the CDR3 reads CAWSVGGAVENSPLHF. For the CDR3, the DNA is TGTGCCTGGAGTGTGGGGGGGGCGGTTGAAAATTCACCCCTCCACTTT. This chain links TRBV30 with TRBJ1-6, with D possibly being TRBD1 (6 bases). The V gene's germline CDR1 is GTSNPN and CDR2 SVGIG (reference sequence). Trimming left V 0 bases short and J 7 bases short, with 16 bases between. The CDR3 runs to 16 residues. Looking up the rest from reference TRBV30 and TRBJ1-6 gives the full variable domain: SQTIHQWPATLVQPVGSPLSLECTVEGTSNPNLYWYRQAAGRGLQLLFYSVGIGQISSEVPQNLSASRPQDRQFILSSKKLLLSDSGFYLCAWSVGGAVENSPLHFGNGTRLTVT.